These T cell receptor beta chains were read from a single sample in a study of blood T cell repertoires in COVID-19. Sequenced by immunoSEQ multiplex PCR; TCRdb stores in-frame clones only, minus some. Here the sample spans some 390,000 clones, around 84% being singletons. The sequencing input was peripheral blood. Receptor source: a human donor in a cohort sampled during active COVID-19. Each CDR3 is given with its conserved first and last residue. Fields, in order: J gene, clone size, V gene, CDR3 length, D gene, CDR3 protein, CDR3 DNA. A D gene is named only where the DNA matches it firmly. Clone size is given for some rows only: seen once, a few or many times, or a class if the clone is expanded.

J: TRBJ2-1
size: NA
V: TRBV15
length: 14
D: TRBD1
CDR3: CATSREQGWDEQFF
DNA: TGTGCCACCAGCAGAGAACAGGGGTGGGATGAGCAGTTCTTC

J: TRBJ2-5
size: NA
V: TRBV28
length: 18
D: NA
CDR3: CASSPGQSAGVGQETQYF
DNA: TGTGCCAGCAGTCCCGGACAGAGCGCAGGGGTAGGCCAAGAGACCCAGTACTTC

J: TRBJ1-6
size: few
V: TRBV5-6
length: 14
D: NA
CDR3: CASSPSRSNSPLHF
DNA: TGTGCCAGCAGCCCGAGTCGGTCGAATTCACCCCTCCACTTT

J: TRBJ1-6
size: NA
V: TRBV27
length: 12
D: NA
CDR3: CASSPHNSPLHF
DNA: TGTGCCAGCAGCCCTCATAATTCACCCCTCCACTTT

J: TRBJ2-3
size: NA
V: TRBV30
length: 18
D: NA
CDR3: CAWSVLTLLGGSTDTQYF
DNA: TGTGCCTGGAGTGTACTGACCCTATTAGGGGGTAGCACAGATACGCAGTATTTT

J: TRBJ2-3
size: NA
V: TRBV5-4
length: 15
D: TRBD2
CDR3: CASSTGLARADTQYF
DNA: TGTGCCAGCAGTACCGGACTAGCAAGGGCAGATACGCAGTATTTT

J: TRBJ2-1
size: NA
V: TRBV2
length: 13
D: NA
CDR3: CASSPDSTERQFF
DNA: TGTGCCAGCAGCCCAGACTCCACCGAAAGGCAGTTCTTC

J: TRBJ2-1
size: NA
V: TRBV24-1
length: 15
D: NA
CDR3: CATSDSDSPYNEQFF
DNA: TGTGCCACCAGTGATTCCGACAGCCCATACAATGAGCAGTTCTTC

J: TRBJ2-3
size: NA
V: TRBV19
length: 17
D: NA
CDR3: CASSIDQPQGSGDTQYF
DNA: TGTGCCAGTAGTATAGATCAACCCCAGGGCAGTGGAGATACGCAGTATTTT

J: TRBJ2-6
size: NA
V: TRBV9
length: 19
D: TRBD2
CDR3: CASSDRGGQRSSGANVLTF
DNA: TGTGCCAGCAGCGATCGCGGGGGGCAGAGGTCCTCTGGGGCCAACGTCCTGACTTTC

J: TRBJ1-1
size: few
V: TRBV4-1
length: 14
D: TRBD1
CDR3: CASSQRDSGTEAFF
DNA: TGCGCCAGCAGCCAGAGGGACAGCGGGACTGAAGCTTTCTTT

J: TRBJ1-2
size: NA
V: TRBV7-2
length: 13
D: NA
CDR3: CASSSRESYGYTF
DNA: TGTGCCAGCAGCTCCCGAGAAAGCTATGGCTACACCTTC

J: TRBJ2-2
size: NA
V: TRBV2
length: 17
D: TRBD1
CDR3: CASTTQRGTENTGELFF
DNA: TGTGCCAGCACTACACAAAGGGGGACAGAGAACACCGGGGAGCTGTTTTTT

J: TRBJ1-6
size: NA
V: TRBV7-9
length: 15
D: NA
CDR3: CASSQPGQLISPLHF
DNA: TGTGCCAGCAGCCAACCAGGACAGTTAATCTCACCCCTCCACTTT